The T cell receptor beta chain described here comes from a study of T-cell reconstitution after alpha-beta-depleted transplantation in children. This clonotype was found a few times. The CDR3 totals 16 residues. Per germline, CDR1 MNHNS and CDR2 SASEGT. V was cut by 4 bases and J by 3 bases, with 18 bases left in between. Unique molecular identifiers were incorporated into the prepared TCRbeta library. Using its own MiXCR run on the PCR reads, TCRdb lists one record per CDR3 protein. The sample lists 120,000 to 150,000 distinct CDR3 sequences; roughly 9% were seen once. The specimen was PBMCs, mostly from graft donor cells, collected 180 days after TCRalphabeta/CD19-depleted stem cell transplant. The V call is TRBV6-1, the J call TRBJ1-1, with D possibly being TRBD1 (5 bases). This clonotype was sampled from a female patient aged 2-9 years who had a stem cell transplant for congenital amegakaryocytic thrombocytopenia, so the T cells may come from the graft donor. The CDR3 coding sequence is TGTGCCAGCAGTGTGGGGCTCGGGGGAGTCCACACTGAAGCTTTCTTT. It encodes CASSVGLGGVHTEAFF.